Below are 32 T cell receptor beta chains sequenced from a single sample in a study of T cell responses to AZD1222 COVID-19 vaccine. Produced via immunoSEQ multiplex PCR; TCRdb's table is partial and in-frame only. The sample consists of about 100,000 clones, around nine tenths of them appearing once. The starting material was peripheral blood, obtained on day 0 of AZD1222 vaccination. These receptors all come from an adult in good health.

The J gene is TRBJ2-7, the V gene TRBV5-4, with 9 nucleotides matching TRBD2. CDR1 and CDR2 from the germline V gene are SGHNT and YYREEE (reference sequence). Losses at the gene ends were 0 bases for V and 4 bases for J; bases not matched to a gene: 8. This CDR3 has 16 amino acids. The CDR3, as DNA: TGTGCCAGCAGCTTGGAAGGTGCTAGCGGGGTATACGAGCAGTACTTC. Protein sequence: CASSLEGASGVYEQYF. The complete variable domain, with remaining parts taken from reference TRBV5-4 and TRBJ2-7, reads ETGVTQSPTHLIKTRGQQVTLRCSSQSGHNTVSWYQQALGQGPQFIFQYYREEENGRGNFPPRFSGLQFPNYSSELNVNALELDDSALYLCASSLEGASGVYEQYFGPGTRLTVT.

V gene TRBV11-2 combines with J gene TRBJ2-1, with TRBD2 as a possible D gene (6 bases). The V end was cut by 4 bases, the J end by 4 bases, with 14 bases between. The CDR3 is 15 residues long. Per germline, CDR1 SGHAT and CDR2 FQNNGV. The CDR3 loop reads CASSSGTLGYNEQFF. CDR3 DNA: TGTGCCAGCAGCTCTGGGACTTTGGGGTACAATGAGCAGTTCTTC.

The CDR3 bases are TGCGCCAGCAGCAGCGGGACAGAGTATGGCTACACCTTC. It is translated as CASSSGTEYGYTF. The chain links TRBV5-1 to TRBJ1-2; 7 bases align to TRBD1. Germline trimming cut 4 bases from V and 5 bases from J; bases unmatched to any gene: 5. CDR1 and CDR2 (germline): SGHRS, YFSETQ. The CDR3 runs 13 residues.

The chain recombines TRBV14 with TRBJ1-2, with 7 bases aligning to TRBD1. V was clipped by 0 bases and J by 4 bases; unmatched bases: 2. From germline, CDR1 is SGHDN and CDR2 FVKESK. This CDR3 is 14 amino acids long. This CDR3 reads CASSQEGQFYGYTF. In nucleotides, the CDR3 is TGTGCCAGCAGCCAAGAGGGACAGTTCTATGGCTACACCTTC.

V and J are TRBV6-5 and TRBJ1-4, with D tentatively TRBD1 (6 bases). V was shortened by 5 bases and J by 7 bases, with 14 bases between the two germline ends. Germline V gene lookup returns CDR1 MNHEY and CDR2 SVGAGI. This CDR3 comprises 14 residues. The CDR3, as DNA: TGTGCCAGCAGTCTTGACAGGAGGGTTGAAAAACTGTTTTTT. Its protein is CASSLDRRVEKLFF.

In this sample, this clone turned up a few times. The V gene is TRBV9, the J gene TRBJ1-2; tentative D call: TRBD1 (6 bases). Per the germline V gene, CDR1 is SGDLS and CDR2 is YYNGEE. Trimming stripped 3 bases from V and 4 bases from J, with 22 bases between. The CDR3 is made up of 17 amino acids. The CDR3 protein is CASSASSNREGLYGYTF. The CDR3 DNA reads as TGTGCCAGCAGCGCTTCCTCAAACAGGGAGGGACTCTATGGCTACACCTTC.

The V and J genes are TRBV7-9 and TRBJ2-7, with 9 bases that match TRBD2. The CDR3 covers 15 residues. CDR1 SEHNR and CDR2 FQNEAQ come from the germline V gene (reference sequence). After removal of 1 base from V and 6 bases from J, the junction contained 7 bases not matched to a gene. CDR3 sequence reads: CASSLEGLATGEQYF. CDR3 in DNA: TGTGCCAGCAGCTTAGAGGGACTAGCAACGGGCGAGCAGTACTTC.

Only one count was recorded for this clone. The CDR3 here is CASSRTRGSWNTEAFF. The DNA of the CDR3 is TGTGCCAGCAGCCGAACTAGGGGAAGCTGGAACACTGAAGCTTTCTTT. The V gene is TRBV27, the J gene TRBJ1-1, with a possible D match to TRBD1 (5 bases). Germline values: CDR1 MNHEY, CDR2 SMNVEV (reference sequence). V lost 6 bases to trimming and J lost 1 base, with 18 bases between them. The CDR3 has 16 amino acids.

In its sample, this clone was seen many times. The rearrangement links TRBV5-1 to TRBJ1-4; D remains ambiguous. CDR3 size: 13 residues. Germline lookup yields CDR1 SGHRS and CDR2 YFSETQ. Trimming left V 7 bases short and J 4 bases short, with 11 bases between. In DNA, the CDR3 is TGCGCCAGCGTTGGGAGACTTAATGAAAAACTGTTTTTT. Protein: CASVGRLNEKLFF.

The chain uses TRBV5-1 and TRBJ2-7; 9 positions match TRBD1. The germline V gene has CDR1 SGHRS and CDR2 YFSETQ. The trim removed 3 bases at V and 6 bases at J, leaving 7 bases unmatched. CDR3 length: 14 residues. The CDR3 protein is CASSSGQGKGEQYF. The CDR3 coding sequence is TGCGCCAGCAGCTCGGGACAGGGAAAGGGCGAGCAGTACTTC. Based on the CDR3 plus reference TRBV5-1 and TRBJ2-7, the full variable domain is KAGVTQTPRYLIKTRGQQVTLSCSPISGHRSVSWYQQTPGQGLQFLFEYFSETQRNKGNFPGRFSGRQFSNSRSEMNVSTLELGDSALYLCASSSGQGKGEQYFGPGTRLTVT.

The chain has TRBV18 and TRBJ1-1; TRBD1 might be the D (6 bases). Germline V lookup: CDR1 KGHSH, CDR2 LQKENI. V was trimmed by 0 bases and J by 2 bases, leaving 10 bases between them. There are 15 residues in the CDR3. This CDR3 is CASSPPRTDNTEAFF. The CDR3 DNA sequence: TGTGCCAGCTCACCACCTAGGACAGACAACACTGAAGCTTTCTTT.

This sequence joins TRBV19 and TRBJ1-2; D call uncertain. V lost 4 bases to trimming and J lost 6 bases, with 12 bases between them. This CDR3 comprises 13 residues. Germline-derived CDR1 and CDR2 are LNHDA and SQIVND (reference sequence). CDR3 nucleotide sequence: TGTGCCAGTAGTACCCGAGGAGTGGATGGCTACACCTTC. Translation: CASSTRGVDGYTF.

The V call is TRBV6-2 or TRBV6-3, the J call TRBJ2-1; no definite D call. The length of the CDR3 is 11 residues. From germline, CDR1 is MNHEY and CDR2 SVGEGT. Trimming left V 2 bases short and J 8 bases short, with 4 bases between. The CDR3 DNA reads TGTGCCAGCAGTTACCCGGATGAGCAGTTCTTC. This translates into CASSYPDEQFF.

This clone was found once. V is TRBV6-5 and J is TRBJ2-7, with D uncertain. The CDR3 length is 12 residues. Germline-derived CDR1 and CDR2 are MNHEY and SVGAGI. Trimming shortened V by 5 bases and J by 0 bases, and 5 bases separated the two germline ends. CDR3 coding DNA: TGTGCCAGCAGTCCCAGCTCCTACGAGCAGTACTTC. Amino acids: CASSPSSYEQYF.

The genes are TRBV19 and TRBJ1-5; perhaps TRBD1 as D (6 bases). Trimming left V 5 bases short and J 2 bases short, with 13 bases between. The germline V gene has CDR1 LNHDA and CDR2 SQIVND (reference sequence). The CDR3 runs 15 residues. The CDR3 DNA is TGTGCCAGTAGTTCCTCGGACAGACGCAATCAGCCCCAGCATTTT. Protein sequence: CASSSSDRRNQPQHF. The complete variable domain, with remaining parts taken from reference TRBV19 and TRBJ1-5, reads DGGITQSPKYLFRKEGQNVTLSCEQNLNHDAMYWYRQDPGQGLRLIYYSQIVNDFQKGDIAEGYSVSREKKESFPLTVTSAQKNPTAFYLCASSSSDRRNQPQHFGDGTRLSIL.

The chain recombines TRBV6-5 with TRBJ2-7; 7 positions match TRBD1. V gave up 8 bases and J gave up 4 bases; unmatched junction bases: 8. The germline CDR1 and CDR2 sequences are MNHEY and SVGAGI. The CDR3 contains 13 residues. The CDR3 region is CASDDRVKYEQYF. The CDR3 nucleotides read TGTGCCAGCGACGACAGGGTCAAATACGAGCAGTACTTC.

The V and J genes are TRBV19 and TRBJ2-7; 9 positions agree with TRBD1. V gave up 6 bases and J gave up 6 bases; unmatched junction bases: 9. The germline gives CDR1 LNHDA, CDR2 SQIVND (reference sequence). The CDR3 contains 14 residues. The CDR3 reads CASRGQGNGREQYF. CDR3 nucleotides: TGTGCCAGTAGAGGACAGGGGAACGGGCGCGAGCAGTACTTC.

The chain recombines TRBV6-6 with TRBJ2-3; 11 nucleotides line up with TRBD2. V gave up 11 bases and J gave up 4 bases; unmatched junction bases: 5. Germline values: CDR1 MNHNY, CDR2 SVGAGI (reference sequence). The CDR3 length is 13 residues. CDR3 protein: CAGSGGESDTQYF. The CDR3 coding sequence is TGTGCCGGTAGCGGGGGGGAATCAGATACGCAGTATTTT.

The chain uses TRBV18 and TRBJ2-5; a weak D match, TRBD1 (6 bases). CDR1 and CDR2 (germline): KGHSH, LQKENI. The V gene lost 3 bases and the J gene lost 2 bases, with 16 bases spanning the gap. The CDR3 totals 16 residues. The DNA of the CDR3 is TGTGCCAGCTCACCTAGAGCCCAACAGGGACAAGAGACCCAGTACTTC. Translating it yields CASSPRAQQGQETQYF.

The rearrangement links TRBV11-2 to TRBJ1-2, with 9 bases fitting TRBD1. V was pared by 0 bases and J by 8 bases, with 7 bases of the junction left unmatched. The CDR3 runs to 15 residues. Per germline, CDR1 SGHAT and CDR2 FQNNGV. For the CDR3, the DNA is TGTGCCAGCAGCTTAGATCCGGACAGGGGTAGAGGCTACACCTTC. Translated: CASSLDPDRGRGYTF.

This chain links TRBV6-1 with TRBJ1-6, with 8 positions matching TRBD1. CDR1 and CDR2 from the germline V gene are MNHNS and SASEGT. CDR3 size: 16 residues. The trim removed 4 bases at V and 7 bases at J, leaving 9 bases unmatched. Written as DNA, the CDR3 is TGTGCCAGCAGTGCCGGGACAGGAAGGCTAAATTCACCCCTCCACTTT. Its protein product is CASSAGTGRLNSPLHF.

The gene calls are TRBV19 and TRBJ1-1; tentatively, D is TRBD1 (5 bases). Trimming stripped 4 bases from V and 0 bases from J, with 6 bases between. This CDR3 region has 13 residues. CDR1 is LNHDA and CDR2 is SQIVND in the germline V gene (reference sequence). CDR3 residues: CASSRQMNTEAFF. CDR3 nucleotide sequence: TGTGCCAGTAGTAGACAGATGAACACTGAAGCTTTCTTT.

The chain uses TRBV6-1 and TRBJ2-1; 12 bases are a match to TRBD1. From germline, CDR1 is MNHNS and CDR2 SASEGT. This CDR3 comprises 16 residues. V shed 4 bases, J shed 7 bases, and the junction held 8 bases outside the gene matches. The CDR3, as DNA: TGTGCCAGCAGTGGACGGGGACAGGGGGCGGGTAATGAGCAGTTCTTC. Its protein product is CASSGRGQGAGNEQFF.

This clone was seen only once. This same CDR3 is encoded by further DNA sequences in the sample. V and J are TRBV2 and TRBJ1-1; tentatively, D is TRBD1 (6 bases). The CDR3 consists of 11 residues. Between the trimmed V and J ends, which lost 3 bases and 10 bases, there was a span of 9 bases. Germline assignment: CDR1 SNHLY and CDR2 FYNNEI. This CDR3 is CASSERGGAFF. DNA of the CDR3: TGTGCCAGCAGTGAGAGGGGGGGAGCTTTCTTT.

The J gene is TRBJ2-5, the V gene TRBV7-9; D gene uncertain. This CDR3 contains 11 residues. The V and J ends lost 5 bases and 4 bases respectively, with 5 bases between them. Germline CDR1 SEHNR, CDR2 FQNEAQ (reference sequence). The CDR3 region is CASSHGETQYF. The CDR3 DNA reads TGTGCCAGCAGCCATGGAGAGACCCAGTACTTC.

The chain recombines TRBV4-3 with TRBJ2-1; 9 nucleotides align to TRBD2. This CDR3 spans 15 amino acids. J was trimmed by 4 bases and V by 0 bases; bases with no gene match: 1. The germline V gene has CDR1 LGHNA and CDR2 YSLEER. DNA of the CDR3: TGCGCCAGCAGCCAAGAACTAGCGGGTTACAATGAGCAGTTCTTC. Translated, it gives CASSQELAGYNEQFF.

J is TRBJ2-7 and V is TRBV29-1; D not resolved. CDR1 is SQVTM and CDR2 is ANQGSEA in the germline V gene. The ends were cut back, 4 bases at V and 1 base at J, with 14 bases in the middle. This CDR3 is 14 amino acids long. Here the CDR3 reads CSVGGSRPSYEQYF. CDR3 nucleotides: TGCAGCGTTGGGGGTTCGCGACCTTCCTACGAGCAGTACTTC.

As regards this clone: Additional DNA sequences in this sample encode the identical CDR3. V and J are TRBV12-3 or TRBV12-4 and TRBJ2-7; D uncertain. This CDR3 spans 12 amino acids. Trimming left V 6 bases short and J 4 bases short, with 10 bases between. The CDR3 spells CASSPRYYEQYF. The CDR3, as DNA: TGTGCCAGCAGCCCCAGATATTACGAGCAGTACTTC.

The CDR3 region has the DNA TGTGCCAGTAGTATGCAGACCGGGAGCTCTGGAAACACCATATATTTT. It yields the protein CASSMQTGSSGNTIYF. The chain employs TRBV19 and TRBJ1-3; unclear D gene. Germline V gene lookup returns CDR1 LNHDA and CDR2 SQIVND (reference sequence). The V end was cut by 3 bases, the J end by 0 bases, with 12 bases between. This CDR3 contains 16 residues.

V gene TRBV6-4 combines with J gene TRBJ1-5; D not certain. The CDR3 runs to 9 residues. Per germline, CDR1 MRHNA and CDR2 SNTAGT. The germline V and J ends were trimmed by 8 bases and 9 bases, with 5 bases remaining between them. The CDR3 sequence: CASPSPQHF. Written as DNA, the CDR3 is TGTGCCAGCCCGTCGCCCCAGCATTTT.

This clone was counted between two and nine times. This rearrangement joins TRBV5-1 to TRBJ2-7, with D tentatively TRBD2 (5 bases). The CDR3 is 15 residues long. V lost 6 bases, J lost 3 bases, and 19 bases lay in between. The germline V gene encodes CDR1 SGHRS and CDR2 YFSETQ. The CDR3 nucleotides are TGCGCCAGCAACCCGGGGTGGCAGGAAAACTACGAGCAGTACTTC. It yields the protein CASNPGWQENYEQYF.

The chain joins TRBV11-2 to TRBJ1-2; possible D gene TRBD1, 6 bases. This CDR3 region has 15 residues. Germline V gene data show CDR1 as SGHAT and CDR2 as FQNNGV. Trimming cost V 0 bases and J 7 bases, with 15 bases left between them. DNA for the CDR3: TGTGCCAGCAGCTTAGACGGACAGTCCGAGGTTGGCTACACCTTC. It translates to CASSLDGQSEVGYTF. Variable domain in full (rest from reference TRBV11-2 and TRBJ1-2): EAGVAQSPRYKIIEKRQSVAFWCNPISGHATLYWYQQILGQGPKLLIQFQNNGVVDDSQLPKDRFSAERLKGVDSTLKIQPAKLEDSAVYLCASSLDGQSEVGYTFGSGTRLTVV.